This T cell receptor (beta chain) was sequenced during a study of OX40 agonist ivuxolimab in advanced cancers. This table comes from immunoSEQ multiplex PCR, and its TCRdb copy is limited to in-frame clones, with some not included. The repertoire holds about 61,000 clones, roughly 80% seen once, with roughly 3.3% in the top ten. V was clipped by 6 bases and J by 6 bases, with 18 bases between them. Germline V CDR1 and CDR2: SGHNT, YENEEA. The CDR3 runs 15 residues. The chain employs TRBV11-3 and TRBJ2-1; D assignment may be TRBD1 or TRBD2 (5 bases each). The sequence was obtained from an adult with an advanced solid tumor such as melanoma, head and neck, liver or kidney cancer. The sample consisted of CD4+ or CD8+ T cells sorted from blood, taken in a trial of the OX40 agonist ivuxolimab. CDR3 sequence reads: CASSRDPGPLNEQFF. CDR3 DNA sequence: TGTGCCAGCAGTCGGGACCCGGGGCCCCTCAATGAGCAGTTCTTC.